This is a list of T cell receptor beta chains from one sample in a study of cytomegalovirus exposure and HLA in healthy donors. The method was immunoSEQ multiplex PCR; TCRdb's version includes in-frame clones alone and lacks a portion of them. The table lists approximately 110,000 clones, almost 70% of them singletons, with approximately 3% in the top ten. Sequenced sample: PBMCs. These receptors were obtained from a man aged 25-45 years in good health and CMV-seronegative. CDR3s include the opening cysteine and the closing phenylalanine or tryptophan. The D gene is left open where the match is weak. Clone size is not always given. Where it is, it says once, few, many or a class for expanded clones.

clone_size,j_call,v_call,d_call,cdr3_nt,cdr3_aa
few,TRBJ1-1,TRBV7-2,TRBD1,TGTGCCAGCAGCGCCCGACAGGGGAGGGGGACTGAAGCTTTCTTT,CASSARQGRGTEAFF
-,TRBJ1-2,TRBV4-3,TRBD1,TGCGCCAGCAGCCGGACAGGGAGCGGCTACACCTTC,CASSRTGSGYTF
few,TRBJ2-2,TRBV13,TRBD2,TGTGCCAGCACCCTAGGACTAGCGGTGAACACCGGGGAGCTGTTTTTT,CASTLGLAVNTGELFF
-,TRBJ2-1,TRBV14,-,TGTGCCAGCAGCCAAGTACCTAAAGACAGAGTTTTCTACAATGAGCAGTTCTTC,CASSQVPKDRVFYNEQFF
-,TRBJ2-5,TRBV9,TRBD2,TGTGCCAGCAGCGATACCCCGGGGGGGGGTCGGGAGACCCAGTACTTC,CASSDTPGGGRETQYF
-,TRBJ2-7,TRBV2,-,TGTGCCAGCAGTGGAAGTAGAGGGTCCTACGAGCAGTACTTC,CASSGSRGSYEQYF
once,TRBJ2-3,TRBV11-3,TRBD2,TGTGCCAGCAGCACGGGGACTAGCGGTACAGATACGCAGTATTTT,CASSTGTSGTDTQYF
-,TRBJ2-1,TRBV30,-,TGTGCCTGGAGTGTACAAAGCGATGAGCAGTTCTTC,CAWSVQSDEQFF
-,TRBJ2-7,TRBV7-8,-,TGTGCCAGCAGCTTTCCCCTGGGGGGGCGCCGAGAGCAGTACTTC,CASSFPLGGRREQYF
-,TRBJ2-2,TRBV19,TRBD2,TGTGCCAGTACCACTAGCGGATGGACCGGGGAGCTGTTTTTT,CASTTSGWTGELFF
-,TRBJ2-3,TRBV29-1,-,TGCAGCGTTGAAGTATTCCTACTAGCCCCAGATACGCAGTATTTT,CSVEVFLLAPDTQYF
-,TRBJ1-3,TRBV4-3,-,TGCGCCAGCAGCCAAGATTTACAGCTCCACTCTGGAAACACCATATATTTT,CASSQDLQLHSGNTIYF
-,TRBJ1-5,TRBV19,TRBD1,TGTGCCAGTTGGGGACAGGACTATCAGCCCCAGCATTTT,CASWGQDYQPQHF
-,TRBJ2-5,TRBV6-1,TRBD1,TGTGCCAGCAGCGACAGGGGTTGGGGGGAGACCCAGTACTTC,CASSDRGWGETQYF
-,TRBJ2-3,TRBV30,TRBD2,TGTGCCTGGACCAAGACTAGCGGGATTCGAGATACGCAGTATTTT,CAWTKTSGIRDTQYF
-,TRBJ1-1,TRBV7-7,-,TGTGCTAGCAGTCCGGACATAGGCACTGAAGCTTTCTTT,CASSPDIGTEAFF
few,TRBJ1-1,TRBV6-1,-,TGTGCCAGCAGGAGGGTTACGGTAGGGGCTTTCTTT,CASRRVTVGAFF
-,TRBJ1-2,TRBV29-1,-,TGCAGCGTTGACATTCTACTCTATGGCTACACCTTC,CSVDILLYGYTF
once,TRBJ1-1,TRBV5-1,TRBD1,TGCGCCAGCAGCCACACAGGGGGAGACACTGAAGCTTTCTTT,CASSHTGGDTEAFF
-,TRBJ2-7,TRBV28,-,TGTGCCAGCAGTTTACAGGGGTACCACGAGCAGTACTTC,CASSLQGYHEQYF
-,TRBJ1-2,TRBV27,-,TGTGCCAGCAGTCCGCGAGTGGGGGGTGGCTACACCTTC,CASSPRVGGGYTF
-,TRBJ2-7,TRBV7-2,TRBD2,TGTGCCAGCAGCTTAGCGGTGTCTAGCGGTCGCTACGAGCAGTACTTC,CASSLAVSSGRYEQYF
-,TRBJ2-1,TRBV29-1,-,TGCAGCGTTGAAGATAGGGGCGGCCCAAAGAATGAGCAGTTCTTC,CSVEDRGGPKNEQFF
-,TRBJ1-3,TRBV7-9,TRBD1,TGTGCCAGCAGTAAGACGCGCGTGCAGGGGGAAAACACCATATATTTT,CASSKTRVQGENTIYF
few,TRBJ2-7,TRBV6-5,TRBD1,TGTGCCAGCAGCTCAGTTCAGACAGGGTCCTACGAGCAGTACTTC,CASSSVQTGSYEQYF
few,TRBJ1-1,TRBV19,-,TGTGCCAGCCAAAACCGGGGTTTTGGGAACACTGAAGCTTTCTTT,CASQNRGFGNTEAFF
-,TRBJ2-7,TRBV7-8,TRBD1,TGTGCCAGCAGCTTCCGGACAGGTAACTACGAGCAGTACTTC,CASSFRTGNYEQYF
-,TRBJ1-3,TRBV4-2,-,TGTGCCAGCAGCCAAGAGGCGGTCTCTGGAAACACCATATATTTT,CASSQEAVSGNTIYF
-,TRBJ1-5,TRBV2,-,TGTGCCAGCAGTGAAGGGGGCAGAAATAATCAGCCCCAGCATTTT,CASSEGGRNNQPQHF
-,TRBJ2-1,TRBV11-3,-,TGTGCCAGCAGCCCGTCGCAGGTGGACAATGAGCAGTTCTTC,CASSPSQVDNEQFF
-,TRBJ2-1,TRBV5-6,-,TGTGCCAGCAGCTTTGAGTACTATGAGCAGTTCTTC,CASSFEYYEQFF
-,TRBJ1-4,TRBV4-2,-,TGTGCCAGCAGCCAAGAAGTCGGGGGGGATGAAAAACTGTTTTTT,CASSQEVGGDEKLFF
-,TRBJ1-4,TRBV5-1,-,TGCGCCAGCAGCCCCCGGAGACAGAATGAAAAACTGTTTTTT,CASSPRRQNEKLFF